This T cell receptor (beta chain) derives from a study of blood T cell repertoires in COVID-19. Study-level information: From T cells, B-cell-depleted T cells, or PBMCs came the material, which was cDNA or gDNA.

Donors were grouped by their self-reported clinical history. Exposed enrollees had met someone with a PCR-confirmed or clinician-diagnosed COVID-19 case at some point within the 2 weeks before study entry. TCRdb's table, derived via immunoSEQ multiplex PCR, lists solely in-frame clones and lacks some. This sample carries about 280,000 clones, about four fifths of them seen once, and the ten largest clones take about 5%. CDR3 length: 13 residues. The V gene's germline CDR1 is MNHEY and CDR2 SMNVEV (reference sequence). The V and J ends lost 2 bases and 7 bases respectively, with 11 bases between them.

This clonotype originated in a man aged 35 to 55 who had been exposed to COVID-19. The chain carries TRBV27 and TRBJ1-2, with D tentatively TRBD1 (6 bases). The sequenced material came from PBMCs or T cells enriched from blood (not recorded which). CDR3 sequence reads: CASSLNRVAGYTF. Written as DNA, the CDR3 is TGTGCCAGCAGTTTAAACAGGGTAGCTGGCTACACCTTC.